A single sample is the source of the 29 T cell receptor delta chains below, sequenced in a study of γδ T cells in repeated Plasmodium falciparum infection. Flow sorting of PBMC yielded separate Vgamma9/Vdelta2+ and Vdelta2-negative gammadelta T cell populations for bulk repertoire analysis. TCRdb re-processed the multiplex PCR reads via CATT. This table has tens of thousands of delta-chain clones, about 1.5% appearing once. Source material: gamma-delta T cells from blood. These receptors originate from a pool of human donors (malaria-infected and uninfected, not separated).

This clone was detected only a few times. With only one base between it and a far larger clone, this is likely a read error. This same CDR3 is encoded by further DNA sequences in the sample. This chain connects TRDV1 to TRDJ1; TRDD3 aligns across 10 bases. Here the J gene came from matching the DNA to germline, since TCRdb omits it. The germline V gene encodes CDR1 TSWWSYY and CDR2 QGS. The CDR3 sequence is 20 residues long. DNA of the CDR3: TGTGCTCTCGGGGGAGCCCATGGGTTGGGGGATACAAGAGGTGCCGATAAACTCATCTTT. Its translation: CALGGAHGLGDTRGADKLIF.

As concerns this clone: The protein in TCRdb stems from a much larger clone and differs at residue 9 from this DNA's translation, likely a read error; here the protein is translated from the DNA. The CDR3 DNA is TGTGCTCTTGGGGAACCTCCGTACCGGGGGATACGCACCGATAAACTCATCTTT. Its protein product is CALGEPPYRGIRTDKLIF. The V gene is TRDV1, the J gene TRDJ1; 10 nucleotides agree with TRDD3. The J gene is absent in TCRdb and was assigned here via DNA matching to germline. CDR1 is TSWWSYY and CDR2 is QGS in the germline V gene. The CDR3 runs to 18 residues. The ends lost 1 base at V and 1 base at J; junction bases unmatched: 9.

This clone was seen ten or more times. TCRdb's entry gives the protein of a much larger clone, which mismatches this DNA's translation at residue 22, likely from a read error; the protein reported here is translated from the DNA. This chain connects TRDV1 to TRDJ1; the match to TRDD3 covers 8 bases. This CDR3 comprises 25 residues. CDR1 and CDR2 (germline): TSWWSYY, QGS. The CDR3 sequence: CALGELGKGSGLLLLGILPIDELIF. The CDR3 bases are TGTGCTCTTGGGGAACTAGGGAAAGGGAGTGGCCTACTGTTACTGGGGATACTCCCGATCGATGAACTCATCTTT.

No V gene was called, though TRDJ1 was called as the J gene; TRDD3, as called in the table, went unchecked against the DNA. This CDR3 has 16 amino acids. Written as DNA, the CDR3 is TGTGCTCTGGGGGAAGCAGGGCCGGTCATCACCGATAAACTCATCTTT. Protein sequence: CALGEAGPVITDKLIF.

This clone has ten or more counts. The TCRdb protein, from a much larger clone, departs from this DNA's translation at residue 15, likely by read error; the protein shown derives from the DNA. The rearrangement uses TRDV3 and TRDJ1, with TRDD3 identical over 10 bases. The germline V gene has CDR1 TVYSNPD and CDR2 GDNSRS (reference sequence). This CDR3 has 16 residues. CDR3 sequence reads: CAFTFPWGIPTDKLTF. CDR3 nucleotides: TGTGCCTTTACCTTCCCTTGGGGGATACCCACCGATAAACTCACCTTT. Supplemented by reference TRDV3 and TRDJ1, the full variable domain reads CDKVTQSSPDQTVASGSEVVLLCTYDTVYSNPDLFWYRIRPDYSFQFVFYGDNSRSEGADFTQGRFSVKHILTQKAFHLVISPVRTEDSATYYCAFTFPWGIPTDKLTFGKGTRVTVEP.

Of note for this clone: This DNA's translation differs at residue 10 from TCRdb's protein, which comes from a much larger clone; a read error is likely, and the protein shown is translated from the DNA. This sample also contains other DNA sequences that code for the same CDR3. CDR3 in DNA: TGTGCTCTTGGCAAACGGTCCAACTGGGAGATACGAGGGGGGTACACCGATAAACTCATCTTT. This encodes CALGKRSNWEIRGGYTDKLIF. The chain is built from TRDV1 and TRDJ1; D might be TRDD3 (6 bases). This CDR3 is 21 amino acids long. Germline values: CDR1 TSWWSYY, CDR2 QGS. The V end was cut by 6 bases, the J end by 0 bases, with 32 bases between.

This clone was detected ten times or more. TCRdb assigns this DNA the protein of a much larger clone, which departs from its translation at residue 9; this likely reflects a read error, and the protein shown comes from translating the DNA. The rearrangement uses TRDV1 and TRDJ1; D gene uncertain. The V gene's germline CDR1 is TSWWSYY and CDR2 QGS. Trimming left V 5 bases short and J 1 base short, with 23 bases between. The CDR3 covers 18 residues. The CDR3 loop reads CALGFTSVRTYITDKLIF. The CDR3 nucleotides are TGTGCTCTTGGGTTCACCTCCGTACGTACTTATATCACCGATAAACTCATCTTT.

This clone appeared many times. Since a far larger clone is one base different, this is likely a read error. Other DNA sequences in the same sample also yield this CDR3. The chain joins TRDV1 to TRDJ1, with TRDD3 identical over 9 bases. The CDR3 runs to 20 residues. Germline lookup yields CDR1 TSWWSYY and CDR2 QGS. The CDR3 region is CALGEARRLGDPWYTDKLIF. The DNA of the CDR3 is TGTGCTCTTGGGGAGGCTAGGAGGCTGGGGGATCCTTGGTACACCGATAAGCTCATCTTT.

There are many counts of this clone. TCRdb assigns this DNA the protein of a much larger clone, which departs from its translation at residue 17; this likely reflects a read error, and the protein shown comes from translating the DNA. The chain joins TRDV1 to TRDJ1; 8 bases fit TRDD3. Germline CDR1 is TSWWSYY and CDR2 is QGS. This CDR3 has 25 residues. The CDR3 DNA reads TGTGCTATTGGGGACCTACGGCCTTCCCGAACCTACTGGGGGTCTCCCTGCGTGAACACCGATAAACTCATCTTT. It encodes CAIGDLRPSRTYWGSPCVNTDKLIF.

There are a few counts of this clone. The protein that TCRdb holds for this DNA derives from a much larger clone and differs from the translated DNA at residue 6, which likely indicates a read error; the protein shown here is translated from the DNA. DNA for the CDR3: TGTGCTCTTGGGGAACCTTCACTTTCCTACGTTTTCCTCCCATTCACCGATAAACTCATCTTT. Translated: CALGEPSLSYVFLPFTDKLIF. The chain links TRDV1 to TRDJ1; 7 bases fit TRDD2. Since TCRdb gives no J gene, matching the DNA to germline was used here to assign it. The germline V gene encodes CDR1 TSWWSYY and CDR2 QGS. The trim removed 1 base at V and 1 base at J, leaving 21 bases unmatched. The CDR3 totals 21 residues.

This clone appeared a few times. With a far larger clone one base away, a read error is the likely cause. The same CDR3 is also encoded by other DNA sequences in this sample. The J gene is TRDJ1, the V gene TRDV1; D remains unclear. The CDR3 sequence is 22 residues long. Looked up from germline, CDR1 is TSWWSYY and CDR2 is QGS. Trimming cost V 4 bases and J 2 bases, with 35 bases left between them. The CDR3: CALGGLPFPERRPTKKTDKLIF. DNA for the CDR3: TGTGCTCTTGGGGGCCTCCCTTTTCCCGAAAGGCGACCCACGAAAAAGACCGATAAACTCATCTTT.

Points on this clone: The TCRdb protein comes from a much larger clone and disagrees with this DNA's translation at residue 13, likely due to a read error; the protein given here is derived from the DNA. The V gene reported is TRDV1; the J gene is uncalled; TRDD3 was called by the table and not checked on the DNA. The CDR3 is made up of 21 amino acids. From germline, CDR1 is TSWWSYY and CDR2 QGS. CDR3 loop: CALGELYPLDRGHPGGIKLIF. Here the CDR3 DNA reads TGTGCTCTTGGGGAGCTATACCCCCTAGATCGAGGACACCCGGGTGGTATAAAGCTCATCTTT.

This clone occurred many times. TCRdb pairs this DNA with a much larger clone's protein that differs at residue 4, likely a read error; the protein shown was translated from the DNA. The gene calls are TRDV2 and TRDJ1; 12 bases line up with TRDD3. TCRdb records no J gene; here it was assigned by comparing the DNA to germline. Trimming cost V 5 bases and J 0 bases; bases outside gene matches: 12. Germline-derived CDR1 and CDR2 are GEAIGNYY and EKD. The CDR3 is made up of 18 amino acids. CDR3 loop: CACGPVLGDTQDTDKLIF. The CDR3 DNA reads as TGTGCCTGTGGCCCCGTACTGGGGGATACCCAGGACACCGATAAACTCATCTTT.

Comments on this clone: The protein in TCRdb stems from a much larger clone and differs at residue 7 from this DNA's translation, likely a read error; here the protein is translated from the DNA. This rearrangement joins TRDV1 to TRDJ1; 12 nucleotides agree with TRDD3. TCRdb lists no J gene, so it was determined here by aligning the DNA to germline. This CDR3 region has 18 residues. Germline V lookup: CDR1 TSWWSYY, CDR2 QGS. J gave up 0 bases and V 3 bases, and 8 bases lay outside the gene matches. The CDR3 protein is CALGDGPWGIRDTDKLIF. As DNA, the CDR3 is TGTGCTCTTGGGGACGGCCCCTGGGGGATACGAGACACCGATAAACTCATCTTT.

This clone was recorded many times. The TCRdb record carries a much larger clone's protein, which differs from this DNA's translation at residue 13; a read error is the likely cause, and the protein listed here is the DNA translation. The same CDR3 also results from other DNA sequences found in this sample. The genes are TRDV1 and TRDJ2; D may match TRDD1 or TRDD3 (5 bases each). The germline CDR1 and CDR2 sequences are TSWWSYY and QGS. This CDR3 contains 21 residues. V lost 2 bases and J lost 4, with 29 bases in between. CDR3 sequence reads: CALGEESYHEMGRGETAQLFF. The CDR3 DNA is TGTGCTCTTGGGGAAGAGTCGTACCATGAAATGGGCAGAGGGGAGACAGCACAACTCTTCTTT.

Comment on this clone: TCRdb attributes to this sequence the protein of a much larger clone, which differs from the DNA translation at residue 12; a read error is likely, and the protein displayed is translated from the DNA. The chain recombines TRDV1 with TRDJ1; 9 bases agree with TRDD3. No J gene was available from TCRdb, and it was assigned here by a germline match of the DNA. The V and J ends lost 0 bases and 0 bases, in that order; junction bases with no gene match: 17. Germline V CDR1 and CDR2: TSWWSYY, QGS. The CDR3 totals 21 residues. Here the CDR3 DNA reads TGTGCTCTTGGGGAACTGGTCACGTACTGGGGGACACGCTTTTACACCGATAAACTCATCTTT. It yields the protein CALGELVTYWGTRFYTDKLIF.

This clone was detected ten times or more. This likely stems from a read error, as it lies one base from a far larger clone. Additional DNA sequences in this sample encode the identical CDR3. V usage is TRDV1 and J usage is TRDJ1; D is tentatively TRDD2 or TRDD3 (8 bases each). TCRdb offers no J gene call, so here the DNA was matched to germline to obtain one. This CDR3 region has 20 residues. The V and J ends lost 0 bases and 1 base respectively, with 24 bases between them. Germline V gene sequence: CDR1 TSWWSYY, CDR2 QGS. The CDR3 here is CALGELFFLRGIRSTDKLIF. For the CDR3, the DNA is TGTGCTCTTGGGGAACTTTTCTTCCTACGAGGGATACGATCCACCGATAAACTCATCTTT.

Comments on this clone: TCRdb has a much larger clone's protein, which differs at residue 3 from the translation of this DNA, likely because of a read error; what is shown is the protein translated from the DNA. The chain recombines TRDV1 with TRDJ1; TRDD3 matches 9 bases. The CDR3 runs 21 residues. Germline CDR1 TSWWSYY, CDR2 QGS. CDR3 amino acids: CAFGKVLAFLHWGNPSQKLIF. CDR3 nucleotides: TGTGCTTTTGGGAAAGTCCTTGCCTTCCTGCACTGGGGGAACCCGTCACAAAAACTCATCTTT.

This clone was seen a handful of times. TCRdb records a much larger clone's protein for this DNA, with a difference at residue 5 that likely arises from a read error; the protein given is the translation of the DNA. The rearrangement joins TRDV1 to TRDJ1, with TRDD3 matching over 10 bases. The J gene, absent from TCRdb, was called here by matching the DNA to germline. The V segment lost 4 bases and the J segment 0 bases; nucleotides outside the gene matches: 32. CDR1 and CDR2 (germline): TSWWSYY, QGS. The CDR3 has 25 amino acids. CDR3 nucleotide sequence: TGTGCTCTTGGGGGACTCGCTCCCTTCTTGTTTTACTGGGGGATCTATCGAAGGTACACCGATAAACTCATCTTT. This gives the protein CALGGLAPFLFYWGIYRRYTDKLIF.

This clone has ten or more counts. For this DNA, TCRdb reports the protein of a much larger clone, which diverges at residue 5, most likely from a read error; the protein presented here is translated directly from the DNA. The chain combines TRDV1 with TRDJ1, with D possibly being TRDD2 or TRDD3 (8 bases each). Per the germline V gene, CDR1 is TSWWSYY and CDR2 is QGS. The CDR3 totals 23 residues. The V and J ends lost 4 bases and 0 bases respectively, with 36 bases between them. The CDR3 reads CALGGSYFLHFRWGIGYTDKLIF. CDR3 in DNA: TGTGCTCTTGGGGGATCTTACTTCCTACACTTCAGGTGGGGGATCGGGTACACCGATAAACTCATCTTT.

This clone came up a few times. Translating this DNA gives a protein that differs at residue 3 from the TCRdb one, which belongs to a much larger clone; a read error is likely, and the protein shown is this translation. The chain carries TRDV1 and TRDJ1; TRDD3 matches 7 bases. As TCRdb names no J gene, one was assigned here on the basis of a DNA match to germline. The germline gives CDR1 TSWWSYY, CDR2 QGS. This CDR3 is 27 amino acids long. The CDR3 DNA is TGTGCTTTTGGGGAACCTTACCTCCCTCGTTGCTACAGCGGGATCTGTACTGGGGACACTAACACCGATAAACTCATCTTT. Its protein is CAFGEPYLPRCYSGICTGDTNTDKLIF.

Note on this clone: It is likely a read error: a sequence one base away is far more abundant. Additional DNA sequences in this sample encode the identical CDR3. The V and J genes are TRDV2 and TRDJ1, with D tentatively TRDD3 (5 bases). Looked up from germline, CDR1 is GEAIGNYY and CDR2 is EKD. The CDR3 has 14 amino acids. As DNA, the CDR3 is TGCGCCTGTGACGGGATTAGTGCCACCGATAAACTCATCTTT. Translating it yields CACDGISATDKLIF.

A word on this clone: The protein that TCRdb holds for this DNA derives from a much larger clone and differs from the translated DNA at residue 8, which likely indicates a read error; the protein shown here is translated from the DNA. This chain connects TRDV1 to TRDJ1; 10 bases match TRDD3. Matching the DNA to germline supplied the J gene, which TCRdb does not give. CDR3 size: 21 residues. The V gene's germline CDR1 is TSWWSYY and CDR2 QGS. J lost 1 base, V lost 9 bases, and 26 bases had no gene match. CDR3 sequence (DNA): TGTGCTCTGGGCCCCCTTCCTTGGCCGCGGTGGGGGATACAAGGCACCGATAAACTCATCTTT. Its protein is CALGPLPWPRWGIQGTDKLIF.

Ten or more counts support this clone. A read error is the likely source, as a far larger clone sits one nucleotide away. Distinct nucleotide sequences in the sample also encode this CDR3. The chain's CDR3 is CACDTGGIRGTAQLFF. The CDR3 nucleotides are TGTGCCTGTGACACCGGGGGGATACGAGGGACAGCGCAACTCTTCTTT. The chain uses TRDV2 and TRDJ2; TRDD3 matches at 10 bases. Germline V gene lookup returns CDR1 GEAIGNYY and CDR2 EKD. The CDR3 extends over 16 amino acids.

With regard to this clone: TCRdb's protein, taken from a much larger clone, differs from this DNA's translation at residue 14, likely owing to a read error; the protein displayed comes from the DNA. This chain connects TRDV2 to TRDJ1, with 10 bases lining up with TRDD3. Assignment of the J gene here rests on matching the DNA to germline, because TCRdb gives none. The germline CDR1 and CDR2 sequences are GEAIGNYY and EKD. The length of the CDR3 is 18 residues. CDR3 nucleotides: TGTGCCTGTGACACACGACAATACTGGGGGATTTACACCAATAAACTCATCTTT. Translating it yields CACDTRQYWGIYTNKLIF.

The table lists this clone with a few counts. This DNA's translation and the protein TCRdb lists, from a much larger clone, do not match at residue 13, likely due to a read error; the protein shown is translated from the DNA. The chain uses TRDV1 and TRDJ1; D not resolved. Germline V gene data show CDR1 as TSWWSYY and CDR2 as QGS. The CDR3 extends over 23 amino acids. V was cut by 2 bases and J by 0 bases, with 34 bases left in between. CDR3 coding DNA: TGTGCTCTTGGGGAAACTTCGGTTCTAGGGAGACTGAGGATTACTACGTACACCGATAAACTCATCTTT. Its translation is CALGETSVLGRLRITTYTDKLIF.

This clone has a handful of counts. The translation of this DNA and the TCRdb protein of a much larger clone differ at residue 20, probably owing to a read error; the protein shown here is translated from the DNA. The chain employs TRDV1 and TRDJ1; the match to TRDD3 covers 10 bases. No J segment appears in TCRdb, so it was assigned here by matching the sequence to germline. The CDR3 length is 23 residues. In germline, CDR1 is TSWWSYY, CDR2 QGS. The CDR3 DNA reads TGTGCTCTTGGGGGTACTTCCGCTCCTTTACTCTACTGGGGGATTAGGTACACCGATAGACTCATCTTT. Its protein product is CALGGTSAPLLYWGIRYTDRLIF.

Points on this clone: TCRdb shows a much larger clone's protein in place of this DNA's translation, and the two differ at residue 8, likely through a read error; the protein shown is translated from the DNA. This chain connects TRDV1 to TRDJ1, with D possibly TRDD3 on 6 matching bases. Matching the DNA to germline supplied the J gene, which TCRdb does not give. Germline V gene sequence: CDR1 TSWWSYY, CDR2 QGS. The CDR3 consists of 19 residues. Trimming removed 6 bases from V and 0 bases from J, with 26 bases in between. The DNA for the CDR3 is TGTGCTCTTGGTTTCCCTACGCGGGACTGGGACCTTTACACCGATAAACTCATCTTT. Its translation: CALGFPTRDWDLYTDKLIF.

This clone was recorded a few times. A far larger clone is one base from this, pointing to a likely read error. Different DNA sequences within this sample yield the same CDR3. This chain connects TRDV1 to TRDJ1; 8 bases are a match to TRDD3. Germline assignment: CDR1 TSWWSYY and CDR2 QGS. The ends lost 3 bases at V and 10 bases at J; junction bases unmatched: 37. CDR3 size: 23 residues. This CDR3 is CALGDSTFNGIRNGWGTTGGLIF. The CDR3, as DNA: TGTGCTCTTGGGGACTCGACCTTCAACGGCATACGAAACGGCTGGGGCACGACTGGGGGACTCATCTTT.